This is a list of T cell receptor beta chains from one sample in a study of CD8 T cells in Susac syndrome. TCRdb reprocessed the immunoSEQ multiplex PCR reads with MiXCR, giving one entry per CDR3 protein. The table shows about 190,000 distinct CDR3 sequences, with roughly 92% occurring only once. The specimen was CD4+ T cells from PBMCs. The receptors come from a human donor in good health. Each CDR3 is given with its conserved first and last residue. A D gene is named only where the DNA matches it firmly. Clone sizes are given selectively: once, few, many, or a class where the clone is expanded.

once,TRBD1,TRBJ2-1,TRBV19,CASEGGQGGYEQFF,TGTGCCAGTGAAGGAGGACAGGGGGGCTATGAGCAGTTCTTC
NA,TRBD2,TRBJ2-3,TRBV4-1,CASSQDGRAGGRTDTQYF,TGCGCCAGCAGCCAAGATGGGAGAGCGGGGGGCCGCACAGATACGCAGTATTTT
NA,NA,TRBJ1-1,TRBV30,CAWKKTENTEAFF,TGTGCCTGGAAGAAGACGGAGAACACTGAAGCTTTCTTT
NA,NA,TRBJ1-6,TRBV30,CAWTISSSYNSPLHF,TGTGCCTGGACCATTTCAAGCTCCTATAATTCACCCCTCCACTTT
NA,NA,TRBJ2-1,TRBV7-9,CASSFGRDNEQFF,TGTGCCAGCAGCTTTGGACGGGACAATGAGCAGTTCTTC
NA,TRBD2,TRBJ2-1,TRBV5-6,CASSLTGGNYNEQFF,TGTGCCAGCAGCTTGACGGGGGGAAACTACAATGAGCAGTTCTTC
NA,NA,TRBJ1-5,TRBV29-1,CSVSGGLNQPQHF,TGCAGCGTTTCCGGGGGCCTCAATCAGCCCCAGCATTTT
NA,NA,TRBJ1-5,TRBV5-4,CASSLAGVDNQPQHF,TGTGCCAGCAGCTTGGCAGGGGTCGACAATCAGCCCCAGCATTTT
NA,NA,TRBJ1-4,TRBV4-2,CASSQEGGLGTNEKLFF,TGTGCCAGCAGCCAAGAGGGGGGGCTCGGAACTAATGAAAAACTGTTTTTT
NA,TRBD1,TRBJ1-1,TRBV3-1,CASSQEGTGAEAFF,TGTGCCAGCAGCCAAGAGGGGACAGGGGCTGAAGCTTTCTTT
NA,TRBD1,TRBJ1-4,TRBV3-1,CASSQGTGPGGDEKLFF,TGTGCCAGCAGCCAAGGGACAGGGCCGGGCGGGGATGAAAAACTGTTTTTT
NA,TRBD1,TRBJ2-2,TRBV11-3,CASSPGQGATGELFF,TGTGCCAGCAGCCCGGGACAGGGGGCCACCGGGGAGCTGTTTTTT
NA,TRBD1,TRBJ2-5,TRBV7-8,CASTPFPGQGGETQYF,TGTGCCAGCACCCCTTTCCCGGGACAGGGCGGAGAGACCCAGTACTTC
NA,NA,TRBJ2-1,TRBV19,CASSIPPGAGSYNEQFF,TGTGCCAGTAGTATTCCTCCCGGCGCGGGGTCGTACAATGAGCAGTTCTTC
NA,NA,TRBJ2-2,TRBV7-2,CASSLKPSTGELFF,TGTGCCAGCAGCTTAAAACCTTCCACCGGGGAGCTGTTTTTT
NA,NA,TRBJ2-2,TRBV3-1,CASSQTTDTGELFF,TGTGCCAGCAGTCAAACGACAGACACCGGGGAGCTGTTTTTT
NA,TRBD1,TRBJ1-1,TRBV6-6,CASSYVTGGKAFF,TGTGCCAGCAGTTACGTGACAGGGGGCAAAGCTTTCTTT
NA,TRBD1,TRBJ2-1,TRBV7-2,CASSPAGQGGEQFF,TGTGCCAGCAGCCCAGCCGGACAGGGGGGAGAGCAGTTCTTC
NA,NA,TRBJ1-1,TRBV28,CASSFLTGVTEAFF,TGTGCCAGCAGTTTCTTAACAGGTGTCACTGAAGCTTTCTTT
NA,NA,TRBJ1-2,TRBV4-3,CASSQASGARGYTF,TGCGCCAGCAGCCAAGCCTCAGGGGCGAGAGGCTACACCTTC
NA,TRBD1,TRBJ1-1,TRBV5-1,CASSLARDSGAFF,TGCGCCAGCAGCTTGGCCCGGGACAGTGGAGCTTTCTTT
NA,NA,TRBJ2-5,TRBV20-1,CSAGTEETQYF,TGCAGTGCCGGGACTGAAGAGACCCAGTACTTC
NA,NA,TRBJ1-1,TRBV5-1,CASSLDGGPMNTEAFF,TGCGCCAGCAGCTTGGATGGAGGGCCCATGAACACTGAAGCTTTCTTT
NA,TRBD1,TRBJ1-2,TRBV28,CASSSTGIANYGYTF,TGTGCCAGCAGTTCGACAGGGATCGCTAACTATGGCTACACCTTC
NA,NA,TRBJ1-5,TRBV4-1,CASSQDTTGTNQPQHF,TGCGCCAGCAGCCAAGATACGACAGGCACCAATCAGCCCCAGCATTTT
NA,TRBD1,TRBJ1-1,TRBV18,CASSPSGQGFTEAFF,TGTGCCAGCTCACCCTCGGGACAGGGGTTTACTGAAGCTTTCTTT
NA,NA,TRBJ1-5,TRBV7-9,CASSFGPGLQPQHF,TGTGCCAGCAGCTTTGGGCCGGGCCTTCAGCCCCAGCATTTT
NA,TRBD1,TRBJ2-1,TRBV29-1,CSSRTGGHGWGEQFF,TGCAGCTCGAGGACAGGGGGTCATGGATGGGGTGAGCAGTTCTTC
once,TRBD1,TRBJ2-7,TRBV7-9,CASSQPPGQGLREQYF,TGTGCCAGCAGCCAGCCGCCCGGACAGGGTTTGCGCGAGCAGTACTTC
NA,NA,TRBJ2-2,TRBV6-6,CASSYQPITGELFF,TGTGCCAGCAGTTACCAACCTATCACCGGGGAGCTGTTTTTT
NA,TRBD1,TRBJ2-5,TRBV30,CAWSVRWTGAQETQYF,TGTGCCTGGAGTGTACGTTGGACAGGGGCACAAGAGACCCAGTACTTC
NA,NA,TRBJ1-1,TRBV7-9,CASSPGGRTEAFF,TGTGCCAGCAGCCCCGGGGGCCGGACTGAAGCTTTCTTT
NA,TRBD1,TRBJ1-1,TRBV11-2,CASSPPSLTGGTEAFF,TGTGCCAGCAGCCCGCCCAGCCTTACAGGGGGCACTGAAGCTTTCTTT
NA,TRBD2,TRBJ2-5,TRBV7-9,CASSPERGGQETQYF,TGTGCCAGCAGCCCCGAACGGGGGGGTCAAGAGACCCAGTACTTC
once,NA,TRBJ2-3,TRBV30,CAWSQGTVTDTQYF,TGTGCCTGGAGTCAGGGGACGGTCACAGATACGCAGTATTTT
NA,TRBD2,TRBJ2-1,TRBV28,CASAQTGGSHNEQFF,TGTGCCAGCGCTCAAACGGGGGGTTCCCACAATGAGCAGTTCTTC
NA,NA,TRBJ2-1,TRBV6-1,CASLSVDEQFF,TGTGCCAGCCTTTCCGTTGATGAGCAGTTCTTC
NA,TRBD2,TRBJ2-3,TRBV19,CASSVTSGGSDTQYF,TGTGCCAGTAGTGTTACTAGCGGGGGGTCAGATACGCAGTATTTT
NA,TRBD1,TRBJ2-1,TRBV7-4,CASSPPPGTAQGEQFF,TGTGCCAGCAGCCCGCCCCCCGGGACAGCCCAGGGGGAGCAGTTCTTC
NA,NA,TRBJ1-2,TRBV19,CASSIEGSVYGYTF,TGTGCCAGTAGTATTGAAGGGTCCGTCTATGGCTACACCTTC
NA,NA,TRBJ1-2,TRBV19,CASDSLNYGYTF,TGTGCCAGTGATTCGCTTAACTATGGCTACACCTTC
NA,NA,TRBJ2-1,TRBV10-3,CAIRAGSSYNEQFF,TGTGCCATCAGGGCGGGGAGCTCCTACAATGAGCAGTTCTTC
NA,NA,TRBJ1-4,TRBV5-1,CASSLVGGATNEKLFF,TGCGCCAGCAGCTTGGTGGGGGGCGCGACTAATGAAAAACTGTTTTTT
NA,NA,TRBJ1-1,TRBV6-2/TRBV6-3,CASRDRGGGSTEAFF,TGTGCCAGCAGGGACCGCGGAGGGGGTAGCACTGAAGCTTTCTTT
NA,NA,TRBJ2-2,TRBV7-9,CASSLGTGETGELFF,TGTGCCAGCAGCTTAGGTACAGGCGAGACCGGGGAGCTGTTTTTT